This T cell receptor beta chain appears in the sequencing data of a study of T cell clonality in common variable immunodeficiency. The germline gives CDR1 KGHSH, CDR2 LQKENI. Trimming pared 2 bases from V and 5 bases from J, leaving 16 bases between. The CDR3 totals 16 residues. In this sample, this clone turned up many times. Its antigen is undetermined. From the germline J gene comes the end of the CDR3, since the read stops 3 residues before it. Blood samples were heparinized, about 4.5 to 8 ml per donor. Control and CVID samples contributed equal amounts of genomic DNA. Assay used: immunoSEQ multiplex PCR; TCRdb lists only in-frame clones, some missing. The profile covers about 47,000 clones, none occurring a single time. The study, taken as a whole, reports: TCRbeta clonality was increased in CVID versus healthy controls. Patient heterogeneity in the CVID cohort limited correlations between repertoire features and clinical complications.

The clonotype was recovered from a person aged 18 to 75 in good health. Specimen: peripheral blood mononuclear cells. The chain employs TRBV18 and TRBJ1-5, with D possibly matching TRBD1 (6 bases). The covered CDR3 bases are TGTGCCAGCTCACCAAGGGGACAAGGAGCCCATCAGCCC. Translated, it gives CASSPRGQGAHQP. The full CDR3 protein reads CASSPRGQGAHQPQHF.